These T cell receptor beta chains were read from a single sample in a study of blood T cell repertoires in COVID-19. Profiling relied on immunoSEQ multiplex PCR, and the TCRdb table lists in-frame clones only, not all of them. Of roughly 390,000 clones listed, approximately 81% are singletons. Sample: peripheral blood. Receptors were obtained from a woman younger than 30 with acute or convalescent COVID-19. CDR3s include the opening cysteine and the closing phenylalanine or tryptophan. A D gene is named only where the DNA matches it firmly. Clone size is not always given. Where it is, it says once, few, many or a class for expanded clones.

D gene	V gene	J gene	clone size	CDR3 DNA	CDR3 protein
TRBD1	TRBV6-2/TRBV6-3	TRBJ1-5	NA	TGTGCCAGCAGTGGAGAGACAGGGGGTGTTCAGCCCCAGCATTTT	CASSGETGGVQPQHF
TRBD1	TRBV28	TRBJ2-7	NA	TGTGCCAGCAGTTACACCGGGACAGGGTGGAGGGAGCAGTACTTC	CASSYTGTGWREQYF
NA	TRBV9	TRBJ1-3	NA	TGTGCCAGCAGCTCCGAGGTAGGACAGTCCTCTGGAAACACCATATATTTT	CASSSEVGQSSGNTIYF
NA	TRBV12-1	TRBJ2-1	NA	TGTGCCAGCAGCCTGCGACTAGCGGACTACAATGAGCAGTTCTTC	CASSLRLADYNEQFF
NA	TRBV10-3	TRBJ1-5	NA	TGTGCCATCAGTGAATGGGCTAGCAATCAGCCCCAGCATTTT	CAISEWASNQPQHF
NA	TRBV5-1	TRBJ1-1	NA	TGCGCCAGCAGCCCCACCGGGGGGGGTATGAACACTGAAGCTTTCTTT	CASSPTGGGMNTEAFF
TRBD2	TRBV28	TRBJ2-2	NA	TGTGCCAGCAGCTCTTACGGGGGGTCGCAGGAAGGAACCGGGGAGCTGTTTTTT	CASSSYGGSQEGTGELFF
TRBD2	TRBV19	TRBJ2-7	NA	TGTGCCAGTAGTATAGGCAGTAGCGGGATTTTCGAGCAGTACTTC	CASSIGSSGIFEQYF
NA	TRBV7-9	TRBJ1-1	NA	TGTGCCAGCAGCTGGGAGACGGAATTTAACACTGAAGCTTTCTTT	CASSWETEFNTEAFF
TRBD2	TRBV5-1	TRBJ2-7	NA	TGCGCCAGCAGCCCTAGCGGGTACTACGAGCAGTACTTC	CASSPSGYYEQYF
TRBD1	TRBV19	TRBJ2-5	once	TGTGCCAGTAGTCCAGGGGGCAATTTGAGAGAGACCCAGTACTTC	CASSPGGNLRETQYF
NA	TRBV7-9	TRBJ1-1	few	TGTGCCAGCAGCTTACCGACAGTGAACACTGAAGCTTTCTTT	CASSLPTVNTEAFF
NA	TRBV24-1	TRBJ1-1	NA	TGTGCCACCAGTTCAGGGGAGTACACTGAAGCTTTCTTT	CATSSGEYTEAFF
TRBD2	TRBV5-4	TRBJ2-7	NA	TGTGCCAGCAGCTTAGGGACTAGCTCCTCTTACGAGCAGTACTTC	CASSLGTSSSYEQYF
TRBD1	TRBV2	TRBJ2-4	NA	TGTGCCAGCTTAGGGACAGGGGAAAACATTCAGTACTTC	CASLGTGENIQYF
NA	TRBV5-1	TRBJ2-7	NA	TGCGCCAGCTATACAGGGTCCGGCGAGCAGTACTTC	CASYTGSGEQYF
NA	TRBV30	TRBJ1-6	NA	TGTGCCTGGAAAAACTGGGGGGATGGTTCACCCCTCCACTTT	CAWKNWGDGSPLHF
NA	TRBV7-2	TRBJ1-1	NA	TGTGCCAGCAGCTCGAAACAGATGAACACTGAAGCTTTCTTT	CASSSKQMNTEAFF
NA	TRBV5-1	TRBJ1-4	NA	TGCGCCAGCAGCATGGACAGATCTCCCGAAAAACTGTTTTTT	CASSMDRSPEKLFF